One and the same sample provided the 5 T cell receptor beta chains below, sequenced in a study of T cells in Graves' hyperthyroidism and ophthalmopathy. Researchers took RNA transcripts and amplified the TCR beta CDR3 regions from them. TCR CDR3 regions were first amplified by RT-PCR with HTBI primers. Each CDR3 protein is one row after TCRdb ran MiXCR on the multiplex PCR reads. The top ten hold roughly 10% of the sample, which has hundreds of thousands of distinct CDR3 sequences, around 15% seen once. Sequencing used blood. The receptors shown here come from a woman younger than 30 with Graves' hyperthyroidism.

This clonotype was counted at least ten times. The chain couples TRBV10-3 to TRBJ2-3; D might be TRBD1 or TRBD2, each matching 5 bases. The V end was cut by 5 bases, the J end by 2 bases, with 14 bases between. Germline CDR1 ENHRY, CDR2 SYGVKD. The CDR3 has 15 residues. The CDR3 DNA sequence: TGTGCCATCAGTTCCACAGGAGGTGACACAGATACGCAGTATTTT. Amino acid sequence: CAISSTGGDTDTQYF.

The chain has TRBV7-2 and TRBJ1-1, with unresolved D. From germline, CDR1 is SGHTA and CDR2 FQGNSA. This CDR3 has 15 residues. With 2 bases removed from V and 2 bases from J, the gap between germline ends came to 12 bases. CDR3: CASSLSRTVNTEAFF. The CDR3 coding sequence is TGTGCCAGCAGCTTAAGTCGGACCGTAAACACTGAAGCTTTCTTT. The full variable domain, completed using reference TRBV7-2 and TRBJ1-1, is GAGVSQSPSNKVTEKGKDVELRCDPISGHTALYWYRQSLGQGLEFLIYFQGNSAPDKSGLPSDRFSAERTGGSVSTLTIQRTQQEDSAVYLCASSLSRTVNTEAFFGQGTRLTVV.

Of note for this clonotype: One end of the junction does not line up with germline, which may come from a read error. The chain has TRBV15 and TRBJ2-2; TRBD2 matches 7 bases. Germline lookup yields CDR1 LNHNV and CDR2 YYDKDF (reference sequence). The CDR3 runs to 16 residues. DNA of the CDR3: TGTGCCACCGGCAGAGATACGGCGGGAGTGGCCGGGGAGCTGTTTTTT. It yields the protein CATGRDTAGVAGELFF.

There are many counts of this clonotype. The gene calls are TRBV9 and TRBJ2-1; 10 bases are shared with TRBD2. V dropped 0 bases and J dropped 0; count of bases not matched to a gene: 12. Germline lookup yields CDR1 SGDLS and CDR2 YYNGEE. The CDR3 is made up of 20 amino acids. In DNA, the CDR3 is TGTGCCAGCAGCGTAGGGGCTAGCGGGAGAGTCCCTTTCTCCTACAATGAGCAGTTCTTC. This translates into CASSVGASGRVPFSYNEQFF.

This clonotype occurred many times. The chain links TRBV27 to TRBJ1-1, with D possibly matching TRBD1 (5 bases). Germline V gene data show CDR1 as MNHEY and CDR2 as SMNVEV (reference sequence). The CDR3 loop spans 13 amino acids. The germline V and J ends were trimmed by 3 bases and 11 bases, with 16 bases remaining between them. This CDR3 is CASSLGPLREAFF. The DNA for the CDR3 is TGTGCCAGCAGTTTGGGGCCTCTTAGGGAGGCTTTCTTT.